Listed below are T cell receptor beta chains from one sample, sequenced in a study of T cell responses to AZD1222 COVID-19 vaccine. Produced via immunoSEQ multiplex PCR; TCRdb's table is partial and in-frame only. Of 140,000 to 150,000 clones in the sample, 70% to 90% were seen once. The material sequenced was peripheral blood, taken 28 days after the second AZD1222 dose. These receptors were taken from an adult who received the AZD1222 COVID-19 vaccine. CDR3s include the opening cysteine and the closing phenylalanine or tryptophan. The D gene is left open where the match is weak. Only part of the rows carry a size: once, few, many, or a class if the clone is expanded.

size: NA
J: TRBJ2-1
V: TRBV24-1
D: NA
CDR3: CATSGGYNEQFF
DNA: TGTGCCACCAGTGGTGGGTACAATGAGCAGTTCTTC

size: NA
J: TRBJ2-6
V: TRBV19
D: NA
CDR3: CASSPGWSGANVLTF
DNA: TGTGCCAGTAGCCCAGGATGGTCTGGGGCCAACGTCCTGACTTTC

size: NA
J: TRBJ1-2
V: TRBV12-3/TRBV12-4
D: NA
CDR3: CASTGRIYGYTF
DNA: TGTGCCAGCACCGGCAGAATCTATGGCTACACCTTC

size: NA
J: TRBJ2-3
V: TRBV5-6
D: TRBD1
CDR3: CASSLVDRGFSDTQYF
DNA: TGTGCCAGCAGCTTGGTGGACAGGGGGTTTTCAGATACGCAGTATTTT

size: NA
J: TRBJ2-2
V: TRBV20-1
D: NA
CDR3: CSARVVGELFF
DNA: TGCAGTGCTAGAGTTGTCGGGGAGCTGTTTTTT

size: NA
J: TRBJ2-2
V: TRBV2
D: NA
CDR3: CASSSIFQSGELFF
DNA: TGTGCCAGCAGTTCCATTTTCCAGTCCGGGGAGCTGTTTTTT

size: NA
J: TRBJ1-2
V: TRBV18
D: NA
CDR3: CASSPSDYGYTF
DNA: TGTGCCAGCTCACCATCGGACTATGGCTACACCTTC

size: few
J: TRBJ2-5
V: TRBV7-8
D: NA
CDR3: CASSLGPKETQYF
DNA: TGTGCCAGCAGCTTAGGGCCAAAAGAGACCCAGTACTTC

size: NA
J: TRBJ1-3
V: TRBV19
D: NA
CDR3: CASIPARFTPNSGNTIYF
DNA: TGTGCCAGCATTCCGGCCCGGTTCACCCCAAACTCTGGAAACACCATATATTTT

size: few
J: TRBJ2-2
V: TRBV6-2/TRBV6-3
D: NA
CDR3: CASRPRGNTGELFF
DNA: TGTGCCAGCCGCCCGAGGGGGAACACCGGGGAGCTGTTTTTT

size: few
J: TRBJ2-5
V: TRBV2
D: NA
CDR3: CASKRDAYQETQYF
DNA: TGTGCCAGCAAACGGGACGCGTACCAAGAGACCCAGTACTTC

size: NA
J: TRBJ2-1
V: TRBV7-2
D: TRBD1
CDR3: CASRLGQEGRNEQFF
DNA: TGTGCCAGCAGGTTGGGACAGGAAGGGAGGAATGAGCAGTTCTTC

size: NA
J: TRBJ2-5
V: TRBV4-2
D: NA
CDR3: CASSQTPGQQETQYF
DNA: TGTGCCAGCAGCCAGACCCCGGGACAACAAGAGACCCAGTACTTC

size: NA
J: TRBJ2-7
V: TRBV18
D: TRBD1
CDR3: CASSPGTGPYEQYF
DNA: TGTGCCAGCTCACCAGGGACAGGGCCCTACGAGCAGTACTTC

size: NA
J: TRBJ1-2
V: TRBV10-3
D: NA
CDR3: CAAYEDLRGGYTF
DNA: TGTGCCGCCTACGAGGACCTGAGGGGTGGCTACACCTTC

size: NA
J: TRBJ1-2
V: TRBV21-1
D: NA
CDR3: CASSPTEGAYGYTF
DNA: TGTGCCAGCAGCCCAACTGAAGGGGCCTATGGCTACACCTTC

size: NA
J: TRBJ2-7
V: TRBV4-2
D: NA
CDR3: CASSQEVADPYEQYF
DNA: TGTGCCAGCAGCCAAGAGGTAGCGGATCCCTACGAGCAGTACTTC

size: NA
J: TRBJ2-6
V: TRBV7-2
D: NA
CDR3: CASSLSSGANVLTF
DNA: TGTGCCAGCAGCTTAAGCTCTGGGGCCAACGTCCTGACTTTC

size: NA
J: TRBJ2-5
V: TRBV2
D: NA
CDR3: CASSEAGETQYF
DNA: TGTGCCAGCAGTGAAGCGGGGGAGACCCAGTACTTC

size: NA
J: TRBJ1-1
V: TRBV15
D: TRBD1
CDR3: CATSRRDSLETLNTEAFF
DNA: TGTGCCACCAGCAGACGGGACAGTCTTGAGACTTTGAACACTGAAGCTTTCTTT

size: NA
J: TRBJ2-5
V: TRBV5-5
D: NA
CDR3: CASSWQGEETQYF
DNA: TGTGCCAGCAGCTGGCAGGGCGAGGAGACCCAGTACTTC

size: medium-sized
J: TRBJ1-5
V: TRBV6-1
D: NA
CDR3: CASSEFSGGSNQPQHF
DNA: TGTGCCAGCAGTGAATTTTCCGGGGGGAGCAATCAGCCCCAGCATTTT

size: NA
J: TRBJ1-2
V: TRBV27
D: TRBD1
CDR3: CASSRQQGTYGYTF
DNA: TGTGCCAGCAGTCGTCAACAGGGGACGTATGGCTACACCTTC

size: NA
J: TRBJ2-3
V: TRBV14
D: NA
CDR3: CASSPLGVTDTQYF
DNA: TGTGCCAGCAGCCCACTAGGGGTGACAGATACGCAGTATTTT

size: NA
J: TRBJ2-3
V: TRBV7-9
D: NA
CDR3: CASSSGTDTQYF
DNA: TGTGCCAGCAGCTCCGGCACAGATACGCAGTATTTT

size: NA
J: TRBJ1-5
V: TRBV5-1
D: NA
CDR3: CASSLADQPQHF
DNA: TGCGCCAGCAGCTTGGCCGATCAGCCCCAGCATTTT

size: NA
J: TRBJ2-5
V: TRBV10-3
D: NA
CDR3: CAISDRQETQYF
DNA: TGTGCCATCAGTGATCGCCAAGAGACCCAGTACTTC

size: NA
J: TRBJ1-1
V: TRBV5-4
D: NA
CDR3: CASSSRERGGTEAFF
DNA: TGTGCCAGCAGCTCCCGAGAAAGGGGGGGCACTGAAGCTTTCTTT

size: NA
J: TRBJ1-4
V: TRBV19
D: NA
CDR3: CASTIRGESEKLFF
DNA: TGTGCCAGTACCATTAGGGGGGAGAGTGAAAAACTGTTTTTT

size: NA
J: TRBJ2-3
V: TRBV2
D: TRBD1
CDR3: CASRRTGTTDTQYF
DNA: TGTGCCAGCAGACGGACAGGGACCACAGATACGCAGTATTTT

size: NA
J: TRBJ2-3
V: TRBV6-5
D: TRBD1
CDR3: CASSYSGTGTDTQYF
DNA: TGTGCCAGCAGTTACTCCGGGACAGGCACAGATACGCAGTATTTT

size: NA
J: TRBJ2-3
V: TRBV29-1
D: NA
CDR3: CSPSWGDTQYF
DNA: TGCAGCCCCAGTTGGGGGGATACGCAGTATTTT

size: NA
J: TRBJ1-1
V: TRBV18
D: NA
CDR3: CASSPPGRMNTEAFF
DNA: TGTGCCAGCTCACCACCGGGCAGGATGAACACTGAAGCTTTCTTT

size: NA
J: TRBJ1-1
V: TRBV2
D: NA
CDR3: CASRTGNTEAFF
DNA: TGTGCCAGTAGAACAGGGAACACTGAAGCTTTCTTT

size: once
J: TRBJ2-5
V: TRBV5-1
D: NA
CDR3: CASSRTPGTGETQYF
DNA: TGCGCCAGCAGCCGAACGCCAGGGACGGGAGAGACCCAGTACTTC

size: once
J: TRBJ2-2
V: TRBV2
D: NA
CDR3: CASKRWDTGELFF
DNA: TGTGCCAGCAAACGGTGGGACACCGGGGAGCTGTTTTTT

size: once
J: TRBJ2-7
V: TRBV7-9
D: TRBD2
CDR3: CASSFPGGTYEQYF
DNA: TGTGCCAGCAGCTTCCCGGGAGGGACCTACGAGCAGTACTTC

size: NA
J: TRBJ1-5
V: TRBV6-2/TRBV6-3
D: NA
CDR3: CASSHGQPQHF
DNA: TGTGCCAGCAGCCATGGTCAGCCCCAGCATTTT

size: NA
J: TRBJ1-1
V: TRBV30
D: NA
CDR3: CAWSVWPANTEAFF
DNA: TGTGCCTGGAGTGTATGGCCTGCGAACACTGAAGCTTTCTTT

size: NA
J: TRBJ1-6
V: TRBV6-4
D: NA
CDR3: CANFPGGNSPLHF
DNA: TGTGCCAACTTTCCTGGGGGTAATTCACCCCTCCACTTT

size: few
J: TRBJ1-4
V: TRBV28
D: NA
CDR3: CASSWQGRDEKLFF
DNA: TGTGCCAGCAGTTGGCAGGGAAGAGATGAAAAACTGTTTTTT

size: once
J: TRBJ1-5
V: TRBV16
D: NA
CDR3: CASSPVMDQYGQPQHF
DNA: TGTGCCAGCAGCCCCGTTATGGACCAGTATGGTCAGCCCCAGCATTTT

size: NA
J: TRBJ1-3
V: TRBV19
D: NA
CDR3: CASARDTDSGNTIYF
DNA: TGTGCCAGTGCTAGGGACACTGACTCTGGAAACACCATATATTTT

size: NA
J: TRBJ2-7
V: TRBV12-3/TRBV12-4
D: NA
CDR3: CASSPSGYEQYF
DNA: TGTGCCAGCAGTCCTTCAGGCTACGAGCAGTACTTC

size: NA
J: TRBJ1-5
V: TRBV23-1
D: TRBD1
CDR3: CASSHPDRAGFYSNQPQHF
DNA: TGCGCCAGCAGTCACCCGGACAGGGCTGGGTTTTATAGCAATCAGCCCCAGCATTTT

size: NA
J: TRBJ2-7
V: TRBV4-2
D: NA
CDR3: CASSLDMVRGNSYEQYF
DNA: TGTGCCAGCAGCCTCGATATGGTAAGGGGAAATTCCTACGAGCAGTACTTC

size: NA
J: TRBJ1-2
V: TRBV3-1/TRBV3-2
D: TRBD1
CDR3: CASSQLPGTGGAYTF
DNA: TGTGCCAGCAGCCAACTACCAGGGACAGGGGGTGCCTACACCTTC

size: NA
J: TRBJ1-6
V: TRBV19
D: NA
CDR3: CATESRYRASSPLHF
DNA: TGTGCCACGGAGAGTAGGTACAGGGCTAGTTCACCCCTCCACTTT

size: NA
J: TRBJ2-7
V: TRBV27
D: TRBD1
CDR3: CASTAGTGGYEQYF
DNA: TGTGCCAGCACAGCGGGGACAGGGGGCTACGAGCAGTACTTC

size: few
J: TRBJ2-5
V: TRBV6-1
D: NA
CDR3: CASSEITGSETQYF
DNA: TGTGCCAGCAGTGAGATTACAGGGTCAGAGACCCAGTACTTC

size: once
J: TRBJ2-1
V: TRBV19
D: NA
CDR3: CASKTRDGPYNEQFF
DNA: TGTGCCAGTAAAACTAGGGACGGCCCCTACAATGAGCAGTTCTTC

size: NA
J: TRBJ1-2
V: TRBV1
D: NA
CDR3: CTSSQKDRAYGYTF
DNA: TGCACCAGCAGCCAAAAAGACAGGGCTTATGGCTACACCTTC